This T cell receptor beta chain was retrieved from a study of naive and memory T cell subsets. Overall study results and limits: There was no ground truth to check naive and memory subset results. Between naive and memory subsets, TCR abundance power law exponents differed. Diversity fell and Gini index rose from naive through CM, EM, EMRA.

Both TRBC1 and TRBC2 were covered by a beta constant-region primer of two equimolar oligonucleotides. TCRdb ran MiXCR on the UMI-ligation and nested PCR reads and lists one entry per CDR3 protein. The sample lists about 85,000 distinct CDR3 sequences; around 13% were seen once. This clonotype occurred a few times. Antigen specificity is unknown. The CDR3 sequence is 14 residues long. Germline-derived CDR1 and CDR2 are SGHRS and YFSETQ. The V gene lost 5 bases and the J gene lost 1 base, with 12 bases spanning the gap. After CD4 positive bead selection, the CD4-negative fraction gave CD8 T cells. The specimen was central memory CD4+ T cells from blood. The sequence derives from a human donor in good health. The V and J genes are TRBV5-1 and TRBJ1-1, with D possibly being TRBD1 (5 bases). For the CDR3, the DNA is TGCGCCAGCAGATGGTCCAGGGAGAACACTGAAGCTTTCTTT. It specifies CASRWSRENTEAFF.